This record concerns one T cell receptor (beta chain) sequence. This may arise from a read error, as a much more abundant clone is one base away. The sample, approximately 10 milliliters of peripheral blood, was drawn from each donor. The extraction recovered at least 5 micrograms of total RNA per sample. These data come from a study of blood T cells in healthy people across ages. The use of a sample-barcoded 5' primer and a J-beta primer mix characterized a second PCR of about 7 to 12 cycles. Template switching added a 12-random-nucleotide identifier to every cDNA molecule. TCRdb called the 5' RACE reads again in MiXCR, with one record for every CDR3 protein. The data contain 1.5 million to 2 million distinct CDR3 sequences, 28% of them singletons. The germline gives CDR1 MDHEN, CDR2 SYDVKM. The CDR3 contains 15 residues.

The sequence was obtained from a woman younger than 45 in good health. V is TRBV28 and J is TRBJ2-1; the match to TRBD1 covers 10 bases. Sequencing input: blood. The CDR3 DNA reads TGTGCCAGCAGTTTTGGGGACAGGGGTTACAATGGGCAGTTCTTC. Translation gives CASSFGDRGYNGQFF.